Sequencing of this T cell receptor (beta chain) was carried out in a study of T cell responses to AZD1222 COVID-19 vaccine. Study-wide background: Whether given at about 4 or about 12 weeks, second doses were pooled.

The table came from immunoSEQ multiplex PCR; TCRdb's copy has only in-frame clones and leaves some out. The data contain about 150,000 clones, 85% to 95% of them seen just once; the ten biggest clones take up 4.4%. Comment on this clone: Its target is unknown.

The V gene's germline CDR1 is MGHRA and CDR2 YSYEKL. The CDR3 totals 18 residues. V was pared by 0 bases and J by 7 bases, with 16 bases of the junction left unmatched. The study's findings and limits: The donor cohort was predominantly white British with a female majority, and clonal diversity may have been underestimated.

This chain links TRBV4-1 with TRBJ1-2; the match to TRBD1 covers 8 bases. The starting material was peripheral blood, obtained on day 0 of AZD1222 vaccination. The clonotype was recovered from an adult in good health. This chain's CDR3 is CASSQDGGTGLKSGGYTF. CDR3 bases: TGCGCCAGCAGCCAAGATGGGGGGACAGGCCTTAAAAGCGGTGGCTACACCTTC.